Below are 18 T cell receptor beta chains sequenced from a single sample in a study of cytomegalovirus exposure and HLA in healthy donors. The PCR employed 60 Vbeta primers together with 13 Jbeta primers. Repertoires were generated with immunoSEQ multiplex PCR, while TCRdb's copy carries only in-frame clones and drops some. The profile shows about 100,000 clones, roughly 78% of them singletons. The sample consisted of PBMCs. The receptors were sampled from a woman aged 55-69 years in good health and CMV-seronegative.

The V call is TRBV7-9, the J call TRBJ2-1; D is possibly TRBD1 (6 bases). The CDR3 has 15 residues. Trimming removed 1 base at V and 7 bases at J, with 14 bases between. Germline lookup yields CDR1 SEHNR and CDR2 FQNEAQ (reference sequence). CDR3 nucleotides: TGTGCCAGCAGCTTAGGTACAGGGTCTATGAATGAGCAGTTCTTC. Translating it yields CASSLGTGSMNEQFF.

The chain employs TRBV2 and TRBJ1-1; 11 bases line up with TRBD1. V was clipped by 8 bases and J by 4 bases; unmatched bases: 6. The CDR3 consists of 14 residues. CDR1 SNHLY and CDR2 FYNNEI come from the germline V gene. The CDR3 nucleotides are TGTGCCAGCGATGGACAGGGGGCTCGCACTGAAGCTTTCTTT. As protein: CASDGQGARTEAFF.

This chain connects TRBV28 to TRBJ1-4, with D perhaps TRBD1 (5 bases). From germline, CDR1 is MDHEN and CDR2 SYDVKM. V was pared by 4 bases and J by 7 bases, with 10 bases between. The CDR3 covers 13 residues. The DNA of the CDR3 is TGTGCCAGCAGTTCAGGGAGGCGTGAAAAACTGTTTTTT. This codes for CASSSGRREKLFF.

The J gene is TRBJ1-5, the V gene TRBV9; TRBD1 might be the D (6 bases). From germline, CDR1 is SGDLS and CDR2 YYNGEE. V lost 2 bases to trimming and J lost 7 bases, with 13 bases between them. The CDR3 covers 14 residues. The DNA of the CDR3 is TGTGCCAGCAGCGTCGGGGGGGCTGGACAGCCCCAGCATTTT. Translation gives CASSVGGAGQPQHF.

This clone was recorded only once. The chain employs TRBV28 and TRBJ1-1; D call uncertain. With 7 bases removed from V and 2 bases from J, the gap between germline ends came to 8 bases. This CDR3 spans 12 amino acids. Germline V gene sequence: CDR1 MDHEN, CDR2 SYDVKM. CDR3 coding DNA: TGTGCCAGCACCTTAAAAAACACTGAAGCTTTCTTT. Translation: CASTLKNTEAFF.

The CDR3 protein is CASSPPDSYGYTF. Here the CDR3 DNA reads TGTGCCAGCAGCCCCCCCGACAGCTATGGCTACACCTTC. The J gene is TRBJ1-2, the V gene TRBV19; D might be TRBD1 (5 bases). The length of the CDR3 is 13 residues. Per the germline V gene, CDR1 is LNHDA and CDR2 is SQIVND (reference sequence). Trimming cost V 9 bases and J 4 bases, with 15 bases left between them.

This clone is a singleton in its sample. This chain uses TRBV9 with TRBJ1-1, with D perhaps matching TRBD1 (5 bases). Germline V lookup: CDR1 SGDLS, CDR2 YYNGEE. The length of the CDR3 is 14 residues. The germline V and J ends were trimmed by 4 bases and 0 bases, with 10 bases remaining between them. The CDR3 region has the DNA TGTGCCAGCAGCCTAACAGGAATGAACACTGAAGCTTTCTTT. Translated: CASSLTGMNTEAFF.

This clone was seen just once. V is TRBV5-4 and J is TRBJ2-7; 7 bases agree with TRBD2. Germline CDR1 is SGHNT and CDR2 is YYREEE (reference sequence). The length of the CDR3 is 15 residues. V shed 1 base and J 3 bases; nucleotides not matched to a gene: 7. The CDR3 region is CASSLSAGDSYEQYF. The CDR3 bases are TGTGCCAGCAGCTTGAGTGCGGGAGATAGCTACGAGCAGTACTTC.

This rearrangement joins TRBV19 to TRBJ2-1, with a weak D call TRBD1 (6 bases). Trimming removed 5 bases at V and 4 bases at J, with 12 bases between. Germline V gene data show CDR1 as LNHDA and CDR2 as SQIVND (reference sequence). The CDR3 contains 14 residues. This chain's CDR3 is CASSERTAYNEQFF. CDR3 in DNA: TGTGCCAGTAGTGAGAGGACAGCATACAATGAGCAGTTCTTC.

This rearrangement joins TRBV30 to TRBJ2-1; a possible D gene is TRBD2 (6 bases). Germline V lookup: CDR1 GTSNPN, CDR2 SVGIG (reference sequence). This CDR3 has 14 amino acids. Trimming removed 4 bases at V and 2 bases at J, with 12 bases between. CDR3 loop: CAWMGGGTYNEQFF. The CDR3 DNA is TGTGCCTGGATGGGCGGCGGGACCTACAATGAGCAGTTCTTC. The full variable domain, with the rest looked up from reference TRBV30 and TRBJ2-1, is SQTIHQWPATLVQPVGSPLSLECTVEGTSNPNLYWYRQAAGRGLQLLFYSVGIGQISSEVPQNLSASRPQDRQFILSSKKLLLSDSGFYLCAWMGGGTYNEQFFGPGTRLTVL.

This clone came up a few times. The CDR3 DNA sequence: TGTGCCTGGGAGACAGGACGGTCGCAGTATTTT. Protein product: CAWETGRSQYF. The chain uses TRBV30 and TRBJ2-3; possible D gene TRBD1, 6 bases. Trimming left V 5 bases short and J 10 bases short, with 13 bases between. Germline values: CDR1 GTSNPN, CDR2 SVGIG (reference sequence). There are 11 residues in the CDR3.

The CDR3 region is CASSRDRGKSPLHF. The CDR3 DNA reads as TGTGCCAGCTCACGGGACAGGGGGAAGTCACCCCTCCACTTT. The genes are TRBV6-5 and TRBJ1-6; 11 bases are shared with TRBD1. This CDR3 region has 14 residues. Germline CDR1 is MNHEY and CDR2 is SVGAGI. V shed 8 bases, J shed 10 bases, and the junction held 7 bases outside the gene matches.

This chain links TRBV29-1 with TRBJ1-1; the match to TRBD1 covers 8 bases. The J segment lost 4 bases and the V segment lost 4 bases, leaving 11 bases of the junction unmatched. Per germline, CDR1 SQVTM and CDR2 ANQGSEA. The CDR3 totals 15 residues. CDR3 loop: CSVGGYGDRGTEAFF. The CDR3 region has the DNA TGCAGCGTTGGGGGGTACGGAGACAGGGGCACTGAAGCTTTCTTT. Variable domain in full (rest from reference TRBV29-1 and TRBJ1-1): SAVISQKPSRDICQRGTSLTIQCQVDSQVTMMFWYRQQPGQSLTLIATANQGSEATYESGFVIDKFPISRPNLTFSTLTVSNMSPEDSSIYLCSVGGYGDRGTEAFFGQGTRLTVV.

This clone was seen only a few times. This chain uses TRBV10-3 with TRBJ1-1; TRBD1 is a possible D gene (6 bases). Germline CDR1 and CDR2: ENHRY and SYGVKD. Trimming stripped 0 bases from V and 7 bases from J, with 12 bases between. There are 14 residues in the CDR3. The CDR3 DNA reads TGTGCCATCAGTGAGTCATCAGGGGAAGGTGAAGCTTTCTTT. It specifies CAISESSGEGEAFF.

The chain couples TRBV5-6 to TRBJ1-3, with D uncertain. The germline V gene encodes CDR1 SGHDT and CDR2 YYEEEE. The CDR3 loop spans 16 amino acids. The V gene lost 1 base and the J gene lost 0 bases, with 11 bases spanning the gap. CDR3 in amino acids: CASSLYQNPSGNTIYF. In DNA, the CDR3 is TGTGCCAGCAGCTTGTATCAGAACCCCTCTGGAAACACCATATATTTT.

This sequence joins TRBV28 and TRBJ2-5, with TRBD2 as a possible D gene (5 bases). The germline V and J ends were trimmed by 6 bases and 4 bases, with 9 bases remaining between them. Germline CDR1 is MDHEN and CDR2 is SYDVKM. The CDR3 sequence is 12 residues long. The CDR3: CASSTRGETQYF. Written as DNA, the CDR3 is TGTGCCAGCAGCACACGGGGAGAGACCCAGTACTTC.

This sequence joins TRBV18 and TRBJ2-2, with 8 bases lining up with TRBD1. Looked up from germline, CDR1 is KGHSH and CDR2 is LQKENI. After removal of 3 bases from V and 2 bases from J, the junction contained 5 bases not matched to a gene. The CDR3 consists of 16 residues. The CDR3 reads CASSPQGAVNTGELFF. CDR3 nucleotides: TGTGCCAGCTCACCTCAGGGGGCGGTCAACACCGGGGAGCTGTTTTTT.

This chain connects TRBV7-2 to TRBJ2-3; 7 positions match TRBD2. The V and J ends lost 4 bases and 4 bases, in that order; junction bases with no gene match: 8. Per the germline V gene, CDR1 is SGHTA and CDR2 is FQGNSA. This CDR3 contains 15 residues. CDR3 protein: CASSYSGDRADTQYF. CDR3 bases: TGTGCCAGCAGCTACAGCGGGGATCGTGCAGATACGCAGTATTTT.